A selection of T cell receptor beta chains follows, all from one sample in a study of blood T cell repertoires in COVID-19. The data were produced by immunoSEQ multiplex PCR, yet TCRdb's version contains in-frame clones alone and is incomplete. The data show approximately 210,000 clones, approximately 84% seen once. The sample consisted of peripheral blood. The source is a middle-aged man with active or convalescent COVID-19. Both conserved end residues are part of each CDR3. D genes are given only for firm matches.

TRBV7-8	TRBJ2-1	TRBD2	TGTGCCAGCAGCTTAGTAGTAGCGGGGGAGAATGAGCAGTTCTTC	CASSLVVAGENEQFF
TRBV3-1/TRBV3-2	TRBJ2-5	NA	TGTGCCAGCAGCCAAGATCAAGGGGTTAGGGGAGAGACCCAGTACTTC	CASSQDQGVRGETQYF
TRBV12-3/TRBV12-4	TRBJ1-5	NA	TGTGCCAGTTCGTCAAATGCGAGGGGGTCCCAGCATTTT	CASSSNARGSQHF
TRBV7-9	TRBJ1-3	TRBD1	TGTGCCAGCAGCTTCGACAGGGACGGAAACACCATATATTTT	CASSFDRDGNTIYF
TRBV29-1	TRBJ1-1	TRBD1	TGCAGCGTCCTCCCCGGGACAGATAACACTGAAGCTTTCTTT	CSVLPGTDNTEAFF
TRBV28	TRBJ1-5	NA	TGTGCCAGCAGGGGTGGGGAGAAGAGCAATCAGCCCCAGCATTTT	CASRGGEKSNQPQHF
TRBV7-8	TRBJ2-7	NA	TGTGCCAGCAGCATAGCGATACAGGGCGCGGCCTACGAGCAGTACTTC	CASSIAIQGAAYEQYF
TRBV7-3	TRBJ2-1	TRBD2	TGTGCCAGCAGCTTGCTAGCGGGGGGGCCTAATGAGCAGTTCTTC	CASSLLAGGPNEQFF
TRBV11-2	TRBJ1-6	TRBD1	TGTGCCAGCAGCTTAAAGGGACAGTACAATTCACCCCTCCACTTT	CASSLKGQYNSPLHF
TRBV28	TRBJ1-5	NA	TGTGCCAGCAGTTTGAGACAGCCATATCAGCCCCAGCATTTT	CASSLRQPYQPQHF